The 20 T cell receptor beta chains presented below share a single source sample, sequenced in a study of cytomegalovirus exposure and HLA in healthy donors. PCR used 60 Vbeta primers and 13 Jbeta primers. TCRdb keeps only in-frame clones here, not all; method: immunoSEQ multiplex PCR. The top ten clones hold less than 7% of a sample with approximately 130,000 clones, more than 80% of them seen once. Material for sequencing was PBMCs. The receptors stem from a woman younger than 45 in good health and CMV-seropositive.

V and J are TRBV9 and TRBJ2-1; 8 bases agree with TRBD2. This CDR3 region has 15 residues. The germline CDR1 and CDR2 sequences are SGDLS and YYNGEE. After removal of 2 bases from V and 4 bases from J, the junction contained 5 bases not matched to a gene. CDR3 nucleotides: TGTGCCAGCAGCGTCGGACTAGCCGGTTACAATGAGCAGTTCTTC. Encoded protein: CASSVGLAGYNEQFF.

This chain links TRBV7-3 with TRBJ2-1, with 9 bases fitting TRBD2. CDR3 size: 15 residues. Unmatched junction bases numbered 8, after V lost 2 bases and J lost 9 bases. Per germline, CDR1 SGHTA and CDR2 FQGTGA. CDR3 region: CASSLGGSGSLEQFF. The CDR3 nucleotides are TGTGCCAGCAGCTTAGGTGGTAGCGGGAGCCTTGAGCAGTTCTTC.

V and J are TRBV7-2 and TRBJ2-7, with 14 bases that match TRBD2. V was pared by 4 bases and J by 3 bases, with 5 bases of the junction left unmatched. Germline lookup yields CDR1 SGHTA and CDR2 FQGNSA. CDR3 size: 16 residues. DNA of the CDR3: TGTGCCAGCAGCTCTGGGACTAGCGGGAGTCGCTACGAGCAGTACTTC. It codes for CASSSGTSGSRYEQYF.

CDR3 coding DNA: TGTGCCAGCAGCTTGATGCGACAGGGTAGATACGAGCAGTACTTC. It encodes CASSLMRQGRYEQYF. The V gene is TRBV5-6, the J gene TRBJ2-7; 7 bases are shared with TRBD1. The CDR3 is 15 amino acids. The junction had 8 bases not matched to a gene; V was cut back by 1 base and J by 4 bases. Germline CDR1 is SGHDT and CDR2 is YYEEEE. Looking up the rest from reference TRBV5-6 and TRBJ2-7 gives the full variable domain: DAGVTQSPTHLIKTRGQQVTLRCSPKSGHDTVSWYQQALGQGPQFIFQYYEEEERQRGNFPDRFSGHQFPNYSSELNVNALLLGDSALYLCASSLMRQGRYEQYFGPGTRLTVT.

This chain uses TRBV19 with TRBJ1-2, with TRBD1 matching over 10 bases. This CDR3 has 18 amino acids. Germline CDR1 reads LNHDA; CDR2 reads SQIVND (reference sequence). V lost 0 bases, J lost 0 bases, and 7 bases stayed unmatched. DNA of the CDR3: TGTGCCAGTAGTATAGACCGGGGACAGGGGCCCTCTAACTATGGCTACACCTTC. Translated: CASSIDRGQGPSNYGYTF.

V usage is TRBV6-1 and J usage is TRBJ2-2, with D unresolved. With 1 base removed from V and 4 bases from J, the gap between germline ends came to 10 bases. CDR1 is MNHNS and CDR2 is SASEGT in the germline V gene. The CDR3 spans 15 residues. CDR3 sequence: CASSEGSARTGELFF. In DNA form, the CDR3 reads TGTGCCAGCAGTGAAGGCAGCGCGCGCACCGGGGAGCTGTTTTTT.

The rearrangement links TRBV7-9 to TRBJ1-1, with D unclear. Germline CDR1 SEHNR, CDR2 FQNEAQ (reference sequence). V gave up 2 bases and J gave up 7 bases, with 14 bases separating them. CDR3 size: 14 residues. CDR3 bases: TGTGCCAGCAGCTTATCCCCACCTACTCTTGAAGCTTTCTTT. Encoded protein: CASSLSPPTLEAFF.

The chain has TRBV29-1 and TRBJ1-1, with 7 positions matching TRBD1. The CDR3 contains 13 residues. The ends lost 6 bases at V and 1 base at J; junction bases unmatched: 5. Germline V gene data show CDR1 as SQVTM and CDR2 as ANQGSEA. CDR3 in amino acids: CSVGTERNTEAFF. The CDR3 region has the DNA TGCAGCGTGGGGACAGAAAGGAACACTGAAGCTTTCTTT.

The chain has TRBV28 and TRBJ1-1; D may be TRBD1 (5 bases). V gave up 1 base and J gave up 9 bases, with 12 bases separating them. The germline V gene has CDR1 MDHEN and CDR2 SYDVKM. The CDR3 runs 13 residues. This CDR3 is CASSLYFRDQAFF. CDR3 bases: TGTGCCAGCAGTTTATATTTCAGGGATCAAGCTTTCTTT.

This clone was detected only once. The chain combines TRBV18 with TRBJ1-2; TRBD1 matches at 8 bases. The V and J ends lost 3 bases and 6 bases, in that order; junction bases with no gene match: 6. Germline CDR1 is KGHSH and CDR2 is LQKENI. This CDR3 has 14 amino acids. The CDR3 region is CASSPRQGSDGYTF. The CDR3 DNA reads as TGTGCCAGCTCACCCCGACAGGGGTCGGATGGCTACACCTTC. The full variable domain, in which reference TRBV18 and TRBJ1-2 provide the parts outside the CDR3, is NAGVMQNPRHLVRRRGQEARLRCSPMKGHSHVYWYRQLPEEGLKFMVYLQKENIIDESGMPKERFSAEFPKEGPSILRIQQVVRGDSAAYFCASSPRQGSDGYTFGSGTRLTVV.

This chain links TRBV7-7 with TRBJ2-7, with 9 nucleotides matching TRBD1. J was trimmed by 3 bases and V by 1 base; bases with no gene match: 4. The CDR3 sequence is 15 residues long. The germline V gene encodes CDR1 SSHAT and CDR2 FNYEAQ (reference sequence). The CDR3 spells CASSLGQGQGYEQYF. CDR3 DNA: TGTGCCAGCAGCTTAGGGCAGGGACAGGGCTACGAGCAGTACTTC.

The chain is built from TRBV6-6 and TRBJ2-7, with 9 bases fitting TRBD1. CDR1 and CDR2 (germline): MNHNY, SVGAGI (reference sequence). After removal of 7 bases from V and 4 bases from J, the junction contained 8 bases not matched to a gene. This CDR3 has 14 residues. DNA of the CDR3: TGTGCCAGCAATGGACAGGGGACCCTTTACGAGCAGTACTTC. Translating it yields CASNGQGTLYEQYF.

This rearrangement joins TRBV5-6 to TRBJ2-5; D may be TRBD1 (5 bases). Germline-derived CDR1 and CDR2 are SGHDT and YYEEEE. The CDR3 length is 17 residues. Between the trimmed V and J ends, which lost 1 base and 4 bases, there was a span of 20 bases. The CDR3 loop is CASSLPSEDIRRETQYF. CDR3 nucleotide sequence: TGTGCCAGCAGCTTGCCCTCTGAGGACATCCGGCGAGAGACCCAGTACTTC.

In this sample, this clone turned up once. The chain carries TRBV11-3 and TRBJ2-2; 7 bases line up with TRBD2. The junction had 9 bases not matched to a gene; V was cut back by 5 bases and J by 3 bases. This CDR3 comprises 16 residues. The germline gives CDR1 SGHNT, CDR2 YENEEA. CDR3 sequence reads: CASSPRTAGDTGELFF. As DNA, the CDR3 is TGTGCCAGCAGCCCAAGGACCGCGGGGGACACCGGGGAGCTGTTTTTT.

The chain recombines TRBV6-6 with TRBJ2-2; D gene unclear. Germline V gives CDR1 MNHNY, CDR2 SVGAGI (reference sequence). V dropped 10 bases and J dropped 7 bases, with 10 bases sitting between them. The CDR3 has 11 amino acids. CDR3: CATWRYGELFF. CDR3 nucleotide sequence: TGTGCCACCTGGAGATACGGGGAGCTGTTTTTT.

The V call is TRBV19, the J call TRBJ1-1; 10 nucleotides match TRBD1. Unmatched junction bases numbered 10, after V lost 6 bases and J lost 6 bases. The CDR3 is made up of 15 amino acids. The germline V gene has CDR1 LNHDA and CDR2 SQIVND (reference sequence). The CDR3 DNA reads as TGTGCCAGTAGGAGACAGGGGGCTAAAGTGGCTGAAGCTTTCTTT. Translated: CASRRQGAKVAEAFF. Full variable domain (missing parts from reference TRBV19 and TRBJ1-1): DGGITQSPKYLFRKEGQNVTLSCEQNLNHDAMYWYRQDPGQGLRLIYYSQIVNDFQKGDIAEGYSVSREKKESFPLTVTSAQKNPTAFYLCASRRQGAKVAEAFFGQGTRLTVV.

This clone has only a few counts. This chain connects TRBV6-1 to TRBJ2-5; weak D call: TRBD2 (6 bases). Germline assignment: CDR1 MNHNS and CDR2 SASEGT. V lost 3 bases and J 2 bases, leaving 16 bases between the germline ends. The CDR3 length is 16 residues. The CDR3 reads CASSEDPTGVQETQYF. DNA of the CDR3: TGTGCCAGCAGTGAGGATCCTACGGGGGTGCAAGAGACCCAGTACTTC.

This sequence joins TRBV7-6 and TRBJ1-3; TRBD1 aligns across 8 bases. This CDR3 has 16 amino acids. The V and J ends lost 1 base and 1 base, in that order; junction bases with no gene match: 3. CDR1 and CDR2 from the germline V gene are SGHVS and FNYEAQ. The CDR3 is CASSLGGTGSGNTIYF. CDR3 sequence (DNA): TGTGCCAGCAGCTTAGGAGGGACAGGTTCTGGAAACACCATATATTTT.

The chain couples TRBV28 to TRBJ2-1, with 11 bases matching TRBD2. The germline V gene has CDR1 MDHEN and CDR2 SYDVKM. The CDR3 runs 16 residues. The junction had 11 bases not matched to a gene; V was cut back by 7 bases and J by 6 bases. The CDR3 DNA reads as TGTGCCAGCACTCCCTCCCGCACTAGCGGGAGCAATGAGCAGTTCTTC. The encoded protein is CASTPSRTSGSNEQFF.

This clone was counted a single time. The V and J genes are TRBV19 and TRBJ2-7; 10 bases line up with TRBD2. V gave up 7 bases and J gave up 3 bases; unmatched junction bases: 9. CDR3 size: 15 residues. CDR1 is LNHDA and CDR2 is SQIVND in the germline V gene (reference sequence). The CDR3 nucleotides read TGTGCCAGTACCCAGACTAGCGGGCCGGTCTACGAGCAGTACTTC. It codes for CASTQTSGPVYEQYF.